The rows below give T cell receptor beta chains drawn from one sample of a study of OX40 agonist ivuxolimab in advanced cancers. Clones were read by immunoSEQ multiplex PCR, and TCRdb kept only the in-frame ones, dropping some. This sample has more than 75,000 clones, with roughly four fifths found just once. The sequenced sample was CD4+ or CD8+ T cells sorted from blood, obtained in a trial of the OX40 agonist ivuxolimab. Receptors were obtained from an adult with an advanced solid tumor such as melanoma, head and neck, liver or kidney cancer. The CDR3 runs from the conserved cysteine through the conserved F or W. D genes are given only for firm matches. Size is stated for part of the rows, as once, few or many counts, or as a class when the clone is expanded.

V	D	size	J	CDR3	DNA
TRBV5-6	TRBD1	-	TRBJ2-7	CASSSTGVLSYEQYF	TGTGCCAGCAGTTCCACAGGGGTCCTTTCATACGAGCAGTACTTC
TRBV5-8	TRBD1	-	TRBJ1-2	CASSLGQGNNYGYTF	TGTGCCAGCAGCTTGGGACAGGGGAACAACTATGGCTACACCTTC
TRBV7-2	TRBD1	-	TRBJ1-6	CASRRGHDSPLHF	TGTGCCAGCAGGAGGGGGCATGATTCACCCCTCCACTTT
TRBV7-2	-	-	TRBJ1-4	CASSPDTIVGKLFF	TGTGCCAGCAGCCCTGACACCATAGTCGGAAAACTGTTTTTT
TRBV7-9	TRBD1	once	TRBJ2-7	CASSADRGQSGGEQYF	TGTGCCAGCAGCGCGGACAGGGGGCAAAGTGGAGGCGAGCAGTACTTC
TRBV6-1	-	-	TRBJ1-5	CASKEDLNNQPQHF	TGTGCCAGCAAGGAGGACTTGAACAATCAGCCCCAGCATTTT
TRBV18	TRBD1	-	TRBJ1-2	CASSPEQGIGYTF	TGTGCCAGCTCACCGGAACAGGGGATCGGCTACACCTTC
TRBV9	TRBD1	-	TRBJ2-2	CASKGPRTGGTGELFF	TGTGCCAGCAAAGGACCCAGGACAGGGGGGACCGGGGAGCTGTTTTTT
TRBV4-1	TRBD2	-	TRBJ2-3	CASSQEATSGSSTDTQYF	TGCGCCAGCAGCCAAGAAGCAACTAGCGGATCTAGCACAGATACGCAGTATTTT
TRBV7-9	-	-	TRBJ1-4	CASSLKPWDTNEKLFF	TGTGCCAGCAGCTTAAAACCCTGGGACACCAATGAAAAACTGTTTTTT
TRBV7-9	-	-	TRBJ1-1	CASSLSLGVRITEAFF	TGTGCCAGCAGCTTAAGTCTGGGGGTAAGGATCACTGAAGCTTTCTTT
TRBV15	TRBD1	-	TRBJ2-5	CATSRELQGAPSQETQYF	TGTGCCACCAGCAGAGAACTTCAGGGGGCGCCCAGCCAAGAGACCCAGTACTTC
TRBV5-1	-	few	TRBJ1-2	CASSLSGDYGYTF	TGCGCCAGCAGCTTGTCAGGGGATTATGGCTACACCTTC
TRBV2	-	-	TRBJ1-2	CASQEGANYGYTF	TGTGCCAGCCAGGAGGGAGCTAACTATGGCTACACCTTC
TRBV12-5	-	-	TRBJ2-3	CASVNRGLTDTQYF	TGTGCTAGTGTCAACCGGGGCCTGACAGATACGCAGTATTTT
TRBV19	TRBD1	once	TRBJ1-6	CASTLDREGSPLHF	TGTGCCAGTACCTTGGACAGGGAAGGATCACCCCTCCACTTT
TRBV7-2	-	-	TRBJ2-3	CASSQPRPSIADTQYF	TGTGCCAGCAGCCAACCCCGGCCTAGCATCGCAGATACGCAGTATTTT
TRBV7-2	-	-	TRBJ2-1	CASSLDWSSYNEQFF	TGTGCCAGCAGCTTAGATTGGAGCTCCTACAATGAGCAGTTCTTC
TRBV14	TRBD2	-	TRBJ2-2	CASSPGLAGSPRGELFF	TGTGCCAGCAGCCCGGGACTAGCGGGATCCCCGCGCGGGGAGCTGTTTTTT
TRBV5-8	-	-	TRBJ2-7	CASSQEGSRGYEQYF	TGTGCCAGCAGCCAAGAGGGGAGCAGGGGCTACGAGCAGTACTTC
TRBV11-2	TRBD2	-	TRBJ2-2	CASSTRLAGGNGELFF	TGTGCCAGCAGCACAAGACTAGCTGGAGGGAACGGGGAGCTGTTTTTT
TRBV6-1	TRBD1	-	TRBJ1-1	CASRGGQYNTEAFF	TGTGCCAGCAGGGGGGGACAGTATAACACTGAAGCTTTCTTT
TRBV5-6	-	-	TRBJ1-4	CASSLVGDEKLFF	TGTGCCAGCAGCTTGGTAGGGGATGAAAAACTGTTTTTT
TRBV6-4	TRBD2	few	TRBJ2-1	CASSDSGREQQFF	TGTGCCAGCAGTGACTCGGGGCGGGAGCAACAGTTCTTC
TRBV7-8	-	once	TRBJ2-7	CASSKSSYEQYF	TGTGCCAGCAGTAAGAGCTCCTACGAGCAGTACTTC
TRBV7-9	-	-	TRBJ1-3	CASSFWTGQNTIYF	TGTGCCAGCAGCTTTTGGACTGGCCAGAACACCATATATTTT
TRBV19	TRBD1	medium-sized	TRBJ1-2	CASSIPHRQGFPYGYTF	TGTGCCAGTAGTATACCCCACCGACAGGGATTCCCCTATGGCTACACCTTC
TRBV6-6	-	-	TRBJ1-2	CASSSQGMGGYTF	TGTGCCAGCAGTTCTCAGGGGATGGGTGGCTACACCTTC
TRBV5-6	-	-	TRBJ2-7	CASSLDTYEQYF	TGTGCCAGCAGCTTGGATACCTACGAGCAGTACTTC
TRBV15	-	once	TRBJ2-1	CATSRVQGSYNEQFF	TGTGCCACCAGCAGGGTACAGGGATCCTACAATGAGCAGTTCTTC
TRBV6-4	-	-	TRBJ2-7	CASIDRHEGVEDYEQYF	TGTGCCAGCATTGATCGCCATGAGGGGGTAGAGGACTACGAGCAGTACTTC
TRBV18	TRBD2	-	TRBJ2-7	CASSPSPAGYEQYF	TGTGCCAGCTCCCCTTCCCCAGCGGGGTACGAGCAGTACTTC
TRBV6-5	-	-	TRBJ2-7	CASSYWERSYEQYF	TGTGCCAGCAGTTACTGGGAACGCTCCTACGAGCAGTACTTC
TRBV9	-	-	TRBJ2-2	CASSGTRQWANTGELFF	TGTGCCAGCAGCGGGACCCGACAGTGGGCAAACACCGGGGAGCTGTTTTTT
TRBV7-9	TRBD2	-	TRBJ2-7	CASSLNSRTSANSGYEQYF	TGTGCCAGCAGCTTAAATTCGAGGACTAGCGCTAATTCGGGCTACGAGCAGTACTTC
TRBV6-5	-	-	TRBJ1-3	CASSWEGPSGNTIYF	TGTGCCAGCAGTTGGGAGGGCCCATCTGGAAACACCATATATTTT
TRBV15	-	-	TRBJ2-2	CATSARLQRQAGELFF	TGTGCCACCAGCGCCAGACTACAGAGACAAGCCGGGGAGCTGTTTTTT
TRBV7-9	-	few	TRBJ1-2	CASSRAETAYGYTF	TGTGCCAGCAGCCGCGCAGAGACAGCCTATGGCTACACCTTC
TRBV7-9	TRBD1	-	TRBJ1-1	CASSRQGGTEAFF	TGTGCCAGCAGCCGACAGGGCGGAACTGAAGCTTTCTTT
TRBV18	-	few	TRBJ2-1	CASSPPDWTNEQFF	TGTGCCAGCTCACCCCCAGACTGGACGAATGAGCAGTTCTTC
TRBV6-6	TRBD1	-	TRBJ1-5	CASLDRGRQPQHF	TGTGCCAGCCTGGACAGGGGGCGTCAGCCCCAGCATTTT
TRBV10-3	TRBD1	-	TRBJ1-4	CAAKGQNNEKLFF	TGTGCCGCCAAGGGACAGAATAATGAAAAACTGTTTTTT
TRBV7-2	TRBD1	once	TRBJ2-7	CASSFQQGARYEQYF	TGTGCCAGCAGCTTCCAGCAGGGGGCGCGTTACGAGCAGTACTTC
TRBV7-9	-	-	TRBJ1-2	CASSLLAGSGGGYTF	TGTGCCAGCAGCTTGCTTGCAGGGTCGGGGGGCGGCTACACCTTC
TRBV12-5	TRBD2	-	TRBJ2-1	CASGLGREGRHEQFF	TGTGCTAGTGGTTTGGGGCGGGAGGGCCGGCATGAGCAGTTCTTC
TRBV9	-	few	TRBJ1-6	CASSALNSPLHF	TGTGCCAGCAGCGCCCTTAATTCACCCCTCCACTTT
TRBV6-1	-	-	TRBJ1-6	CASSSQTTENSPLHF	TGTGCCAGCAGTTCCCAGACGACGGAAAATTCACCCCTCCACTTT
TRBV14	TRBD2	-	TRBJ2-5	CASSQAPTGPGTSGRETQYF	TGTGCCAGCAGCCAAGCCCCTACAGGGCCAGGGACTAGCGGGCGAGAGACCCAGTACTTC
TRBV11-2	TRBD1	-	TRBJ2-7	CASSFRGQLFYYEQYF	TGTGCCAGCAGCTTTAGGGGACAGCTTTTTTACTACGAGCAGTACTTC